This passage covers 29 T cell receptor beta chains from one sample sequenced in a study of neurological immune-mediated disorders. Time point given: longitudinal time-point 3. TCRdb recomputed calls from the 5' RACE reads with MiXCR, one row per CDR3 protein. In the table there are fewer than 110,000 distinct CDR3 sequences, less than 14% of which are singletons. Sequences were obtained from PBMCs. The receptors shown here come from a female donor with HTLV-1-associated myelopathy (HAM/TSP).

Many counts were recorded for this clonotype. The CDR3 region has the DNA TGTGCCAGCAGACGCTGGACAGGTGATCAGCCCCAGCATTTT. Translated, it gives CASRRWTGDQPQHF. V and J are TRBV6-5 and TRBJ1-5, with TRBD1 matching 7 bases. Per germline, CDR1 MNHEY and CDR2 SVGAGI. This CDR3 is built from 14 residues. J gave up 5 bases and V 6 bases, and 7 bases lay outside the gene matches.

The sample holds many counts of this clonotype. V and J are TRBV20-1 and TRBJ2-7, with TRBD2 matching over 8 bases. There are 16 residues in the CDR3. V shed 5 bases, J shed 4 bases, and the junction held 16 bases outside the gene matches. CDR1 is DFQATT and CDR2 is SNEGSKA in the germline V gene (reference sequence). CDR3 DNA sequence: TGCAGTGCTCCCACCTTAGGGGGACTAGTGGGTTACGAGCAGTACTTC. Amino acid sequence: CSAPTLGGLVGYEQYF.

This clonotype was seen many times. The chain combines TRBV10-3 with TRBJ1-4; 7 nucleotides line up with TRBD1. CDR3 size: 14 residues. Losses at the gene ends were 5 bases for V and 7 bases for J; bases not matched to a gene: 7. CDR1 is ENHRY, CDR2 SYGVKD, per germline. CDR3 sequence reads: CAISRDQGGEKLFF. In DNA form, the CDR3 reads TGTGCCATCAGTCGGGACCAGGGGGGTGAAAAACTGTTTTTT.

In this sample, this clonotype turned up many times. J is TRBJ2-1 and V is TRBV7-2, with 7 bases lining up with TRBD1. The CDR3 extends over 15 amino acids. The V and J ends lost 8 bases and 4 bases, in that order; junction bases with no gene match: 11. Germline V lookup: CDR1 SGHTA, CDR2 FQGNSA. CDR3 nucleotide sequence: TGTGCCAGCTCTTCCCGGGACAGACGTTACAATGAGCAGTTCTTC. This codes for CASSSRDRRYNEQFF.

This chain joins TRBV5-6 and TRBJ1-2; no definite D call. The germline gives CDR1 SGHDT, CDR2 YYEEEE. V was trimmed by 1 base and J by 0 bases, leaving 1 base between them. The CDR3 totals 12 residues. The chain's CDR3 is CASSLSNYGYTF. The CDR3 DNA is TGTGCCAGCAGCTTGTCTAACTATGGCTACACCTTC. Variable domain in full (rest from reference TRBV5-6 and TRBJ1-2): DAGVTQSPTHLIKTRGQQVTLRCSPKSGHDTVSWYQQALGQGPQFIFQYYEEEERQRGNFPDRFSGHQFPNYSSELNVNALLLGDSALYLCASSLSNYGYTFGSGTRLTVV.

The rearrangement uses TRBV7-9 and TRBJ1-1, with D maybe TRBD1 (6 bases). V lost 7 bases and J 5 bases, leaving 14 bases between the germline ends. This CDR3 comprises 13 residues. The V gene's germline CDR1 is SEHNR and CDR2 FQNEAQ (reference sequence). The CDR3 coding sequence is TGTGCCAGCATCCAAACAGGGCGGACTGAAGCTTTCTTT. Translated, it gives CASIQTGRTEAFF.

At least ten counts were recorded for this clonotype. This chain joins TRBV5-1 and TRBJ2-5, with 9 bases identical to TRBD2. CDR3 length: 16 amino acids. Trimming took 7 bases from V and 2 from J; bases not matched to a gene: 12. Germline lookup yields CDR1 SGHRS and CDR2 YFSETQ. The CDR3 protein is CASVVGSGGPQETQYF. The CDR3 DNA follows: TGCGCCAGCGTGGTGGGGAGCGGGGGGCCGCAAGAGACCCAGTACTTC.

Concerning this clonotype: A single base separates this from a much larger clone, so it may be a read error. The chain carries TRBV5-1 and TRBJ2-7; 9 bases agree with TRBD1. The trim removed 7 bases at V and 1 base at J, leaving 6 bases unmatched. The CDR3 covers 14 residues. Looked up from germline, CDR1 is SGHRS and CDR2 is YFSETQ. This chain's CDR3 is CASLSGTGSYEQYF. The CDR3 nucleotides are TGCGCCAGCCTCTCCGGGACAGGGTCCTACGAGCAGTACTTC.

This clonotype appeared a few times. The chain employs TRBV27 and TRBJ1-1, with D perhaps matching TRBD1 (5 bases). CDR3 length: 17 amino acids. Germline V gene sequence: CDR1 MNHEY, CDR2 SMNVEV (reference sequence). Trimming took off 5 bases at V and 2 bases at J, with 21 bases between the two ends. The chain's CDR3 is CASSTPGVGVTNTEAFF. The DNA of the CDR3 is TGTGCCAGCAGTACCCCCGGGGTGGGGGTTACAAACACTGAAGCTTTCTTT.

V and J are TRBV12-3 or TRBV12-4 and TRBJ1-1; possible D gene TRBD1, 6 bases. V gave up 6 bases and J gave up 5 bases, with 19 bases separating them. This CDR3 has 15 residues. The CDR3 nucleotides are TGTGCCAGCAGCCTAGGGAAGAGGGGGGGTACTGAAGCTTTCTTT. This codes for CASSLGKRGGTEAFF.

This clonotype was observed many times. V gene TRBV28 combines with J gene TRBJ2-7; 11 nucleotides align to TRBD2. Per germline, CDR1 MDHEN and CDR2 SYDVKM. Losses at the gene ends were 7 bases for V and 3 bases for J; bases not matched to a gene: 8. This CDR3 is 15 amino acids long. This CDR3 reads CASKSTSGNLYEQYF. CDR3 nucleotide sequence: TGTGCCAGCAAGTCGACTAGCGGGAATCTCTACGAGCAGTACTTC.

Ten or more counts support this clonotype. The V and J genes are TRBV20-1 and TRBJ2-5, with 7 bases identical to TRBD1. The CDR3 sequence is 15 residues long. CDR1 DFQATT and CDR2 SNEGSKA come from the germline V gene (reference sequence). The V and J ends lost 0 bases and 2 bases, in that order; junction bases with no gene match: 6. The CDR3 DNA sequence: TGCAGTGCTAGAGATCCTTCCAGGGGGCAAGAGACCCAGTACTTC. Translating gives CSARDPSRGQETQYF.

The chain links TRBV28 to TRBJ1-5; 10 positions match TRBD1. The V gene end was trimmed by 3 bases and the J gene end by 6 bases; junction bases not matched to a gene: 8. The germline V gene encodes CDR1 MDHEN and CDR2 SYDVKM. This CDR3 is 16 amino acids long. CDR3 sequence (DNA): TGTGCCAGCAGTTTCTGTGGGGACAGGGGTGGTCAGCCCCAGCATTTT. It is translated as CASSFCGDRGGQPQHF. The entire variable domain, with the rest obtained from reference TRBV28 and TRBJ1-5, is as follows: DVKVTQSSRYLVKRTGEKVFLECVQDMDHENMFWYRQDPGLGLRLIYFSYDVKMKEKGDIPEGYSVSREKKERFSLILESASTNQTSMYLCASSFCGDRGGQPQHFGDGTRLSIL.

This clonotype was seen repeatedly, ten times or more. The chain links TRBV12-3 or TRBV12-4 to TRBJ1-5; 9 positions agree with TRBD1. V trimming: 4 bases; J trimming: 2 bases; junction bases outside the gene matches: 3. The CDR3 loop spans 15 amino acids. CDR3 nucleotides: TGTGCCAGCAGTTCCCGGGACAGGGGCAATCAGCCCCAGCATTTT. It codes for CASSSRDRGNQPQHF.

In its sample, this clonotype was seen a few times. J is TRBJ1-1 and V is TRBV2; D not certain. Germline CDR1 reads SNHLY; CDR2 reads FYNNEI. Trimming removed 4 bases from V and 1 base from J, with 10 bases in between. CDR3 length equals 14 residues. The CDR3 coding sequence is TGTGCCAGCAGTGTGACACCAAAGAACACTGAAGCTTTCTTT. It codes for CASSVTPKNTEAFF.

The chain recombines TRBV29-1 with TRBJ2-2; no clear D. The CDR3 contains 11 residues. The germline V gene encodes CDR1 SQVTM and CDR2 ANQGSEA. With 5 bases removed from V and 6 bases from J, the gap between germline ends came to 7 bases. CDR3 amino acids: CSVKGPGELFF. CDR3 DNA: TGCAGCGTTAAAGGGCCCGGGGAGCTGTTTTTT.

Only a few counts were recorded for this clonotype. The chain uses TRBV5-6 and TRBJ2-7, with D tentatively TRBD1 (6 bases). Trimming took 4 bases from V and 6 from J, leaving 11 bases between them. The length of the CDR3 is 12 residues. In germline, CDR1 is SGHDT, CDR2 YYEEEE. The CDR3, as DNA: TGTGCCAGCAGCCGCACGGACAGCGAGCAGTACTTC. Residues: CASSRTDSEQYF.

This clonotype was counted ten times or more. The chain couples TRBV27 to TRBJ2-1; 7 nucleotides match TRBD2. Germline-derived CDR1 and CDR2 are MNHEY and SMNVEV (reference sequence). With V trimmed by 5 bases and J by 8 bases, 0 bases remained unmatched. The CDR3 totals 11 residues. The CDR3 DNA reads TGTGCCAGCAGTCGGGGGGATGAGCAGTTCTTC. Protein: CASSRGDEQFF.

Many counts were recorded for this clonotype. The chain carries TRBV5-6 and TRBJ2-1; 10 bases are shared with TRBD1. From germline, CDR1 is SGHDT and CDR2 YYEEEE. J gave up 4 bases and V 2 bases, and 3 bases lay outside the gene matches. CDR3 length: 15 residues. Written as DNA, the CDR3 is TGTGCCAGCAGCTTTGGGACAGGGGTATACAATGAGCAGTTCTTC. This translates into CASSFGTGVYNEQFF.

This clonotype was picked up many times. The gene calls are TRBV5-1 and TRBJ2-7, with D perhaps matching TRBD1 (6 bases). The length of the CDR3 is 13 residues. Looked up from germline, CDR1 is SGHRS and CDR2 is YFSETQ. Trimming left V 4 bases short and J 6 bases short, with 14 bases between. This chain's CDR3 is CASSEQGNSEQYF. DNA for the CDR3: TGCGCCAGCAGCGAACAGGGTAACTCCGAGCAGTACTTC.

This clonotype was observed many times. The chain employs TRBV20-1 and TRBJ1-1, with 12 bases identical to TRBD1. From germline, CDR1 is DFQATT and CDR2 SNEGSKA (reference sequence). CDR3 size: 16 residues. After removal of 7 bases from V and 4 bases from J, the junction contained 13 bases not matched to a gene. The CDR3 nucleotides are TGCAGTGAATTGGACGGGACAGGGGGCTCGAGCACTGAAGCTTTCTTT. Its translation is CSELDGTGGSSTEAFF.

There are a few counts of this clonotype. The chain links TRBV5-1 to TRBJ2-6; 7 bases align to TRBD1. Unmatched junction bases numbered 13, after V lost 3 bases and J lost 1 base. CDR1 SGHRS and CDR2 YFSETQ come from the germline V gene. The CDR3 has 19 residues. The CDR3 loop reads CASSSDWDRVTSGANVLTF. CDR3 bases: TGCGCCAGCAGCTCGGATTGGGACAGAGTAACATCTGGGGCCAACGTCCTGACTTTC.

This clonotype was observed at least ten times. The V call is TRBV6-5, the J call TRBJ1-3; D ambiguous. Trimming removed 0 bases from V and 4 bases from J, with 10 bases in between. The CDR3 covers 15 residues. Germline V gives CDR1 MNHEY, CDR2 SVGAGI. The CDR3 DNA sequence: TGTGCCAGCAGTTACTCACCTATGATGGGAAACACCATATATTTT. Its translation: CASSYSPMMGNTIYF.

In this sample, this clonotype turned up many times. V and J are TRBV28 and TRBJ2-3, with a tentative D call TRBD1 (6 bases). Germline lookup yields CDR1 MDHEN and CDR2 SYDVKM. The CDR3 has 13 amino acids. Trimming took off 9 bases at V and 3 bases at J, with 13 bases between the two ends. In DNA form, the CDR3 reads TGTGCCAGTCTCGGACAGAGGACAGATACGCAGTATTTT. Amino acids: CASLGQRTDTQYF.

At least ten counts were recorded for this clonotype. The V call is TRBV2, the J call TRBJ2-1; D might be TRBD2 (6 bases). CDR1 and CDR2 from the germline V gene are SNHLY and FYNNEI. Trimming took 6 bases from V and 8 from J, leaving 11 bases between them. This CDR3 has 12 residues. The CDR3 DNA reads as TGTGCCAGCAGCGCTAGCGCCGATGAGCAGTTCTTC. Translating gives CASSASADEQFF.

The chain recombines TRBV6-1 with TRBJ2-3; D ambiguous. This CDR3 contains 12 residues. The germline CDR1 and CDR2 sequences are MNHNS and SASEGT. V lost 10 bases and J lost 2, with 10 bases in between. The CDR3 nucleotides read TGTGCCACCGCCTTACACACAGATACGCAGTATTTT. It is translated as CATALHTDTQYF.

On this clonotype itself: A much larger clone differs by one base, so this may be a read error. This rearrangement joins TRBV5-1 to TRBJ1-1; D call uncertain. CDR1 and CDR2 from the germline V gene are SGHRS and YFSETQ. This CDR3 has 14 residues. The V and J ends lost 4 bases and 6 bases respectively, with 16 bases between them. The CDR3 DNA reads as TGCGCCAGCAGCCTGGAAGGAGGATGCGCTGAAGCTTTCTTT. Its translation is CASSLEGGCAEAFF.

The chain links TRBV2 to TRBJ2-1; D unclear. This CDR3 has 17 residues. Germline loops: CDR1 SNHLY, CDR2 FYNNEI. V lost 3 bases to trimming and J lost 0 bases, with 15 bases between them. The CDR3 is CASSDYARLHSYNEQFF. In DNA form, the CDR3 reads TGTGCCAGCAGTGACTATGCCCGGCTTCACTCCTACAATGAGCAGTTCTTC.

This clonotype was counted only a few times. The rearrangement links TRBV12-5 to TRBJ2-6; no clear D gene. Germline V gene data show CDR1 as LGHNT and CDR2 as FRNRAP. The CDR3 totals 13 residues. Trimming removed 8 bases from V and 0 bases from J, with 5 bases in between. The chain's CDR3 is CASTFSGANVLTF. In DNA, the CDR3 is TGTGCTAGTACCTTCTCTGGGGCCAACGTCCTGACTTTC.